The sequence of this T cell receptor (beta chain) was determined in a study of blood T cell repertoires in COVID-19. The overall study: Some COVID-19 samples were acute and others convalescent; all came from the United States, Italy and Spain. The analysed material was cDNA or gDNA that came from T cells, B-cell-depleted T cells, or PBMCs.

As handled by the study authors: How many nucleated cells were present was estimated from reference gene primer amplification. TCRdb keeps only in-frame clones here, not all; method: immunoSEQ multiplex PCR. V, J and clone size are those of that table, while D and trimming were read from the DNA. The sample holds over 90,000 clones, about 89% seen once. The CDR3 runs 12 residues. Germline V gene sequence: CDR1 LGHDT, CDR2 YNNKEL (reference sequence). V was shortened by 6 bases and J by 0 bases, with 6 bases between the two germline ends. The chain uses TRBV3-1 (or the pseudogene TRBV3-2) and TRBJ2-7, with unresolved D. Sample: peripheral blood. This sequence originates from a human donor in a cohort sampled during active COVID-19. The CDR3 DNA reads TGTGCCAGCAGTCCGAGCTCCTACGAGCAGTACTTC. It codes for CASSPSSYEQYF.